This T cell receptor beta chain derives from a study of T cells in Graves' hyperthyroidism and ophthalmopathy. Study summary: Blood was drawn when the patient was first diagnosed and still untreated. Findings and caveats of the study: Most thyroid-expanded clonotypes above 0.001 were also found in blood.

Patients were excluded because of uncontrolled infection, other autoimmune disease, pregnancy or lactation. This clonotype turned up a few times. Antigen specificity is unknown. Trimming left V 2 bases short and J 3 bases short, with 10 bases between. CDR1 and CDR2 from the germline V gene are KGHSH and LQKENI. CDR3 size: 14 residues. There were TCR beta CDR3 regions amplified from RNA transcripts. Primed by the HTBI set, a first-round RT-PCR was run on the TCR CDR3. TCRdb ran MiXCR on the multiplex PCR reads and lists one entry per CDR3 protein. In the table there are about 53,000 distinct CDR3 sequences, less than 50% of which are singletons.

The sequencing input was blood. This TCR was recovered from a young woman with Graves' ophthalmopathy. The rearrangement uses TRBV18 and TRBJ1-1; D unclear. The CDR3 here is CASSPETVYTEAFF. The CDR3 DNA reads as TGTGCCAGCTCACCAGAGACGGTGTACACTGAAGCTTTCTTT.